This entry concerns a single T cell receptor (beta chain). CDR3 length: 15 residues. Trimming cost V 3 bases and J 5 bases, with 14 bases left between them. Per germline, CDR1 MDHEN and CDR2 SYDVKM. TCRdb used MiXCR to reprocess the RT-PCR reads, holding one entry per CDR3 protein. The top ten hold 50% to 65% of the sample, which has roughly 140,000 distinct CDR3 sequences, about 36% seen once. This entry belongs to a study of patients and donors after allogeneic stem cell transplantation. The chain couples TRBV28 to TRBJ1-5; the D gene is possibly TRBD1 (5 bases). Sequencing input: blood, either unsorted or a sorted T cell fraction (not recorded which). This receptor was obtained from a human donor who was either an allogeneic HSCT recipient or a stem cell or donor lymphocyte infusion donor (not recorded which). It is not recorded whose cells these are; they may come from a transplant donor. CDR3 bases: TGTGCCAGCAGTTTTGCAGGGTTAACGGATCAGCCCCAGCATTTT. It encodes CASSFAGLTDQPQHF.